The source of this T cell receptor (beta chain) is a study of blood T cell repertoires in COVID-19. Study context: Spain, Italy and the United States supplied samples that represented acute and convalescent COVID-19. The cDNA or gDNA used as material had been derived from T cells, B-cell-depleted T cells, or PBMCs.

Per the study methods: The assay estimated nucleated cells by amplifying reference gene primers. Profiled with immunoSEQ multiplex PCR; TCRdb holds only in-frame clones, not every one. V and J calls and clone size are those listed in that table; D and trimming were worked out from the DNA. The top ten hold 0.88% of the sample, which has roughly 200,000 clones, 85% to 90% seen once. Germline-derived CDR1 and CDR2 are SQVTM and ANQGSEA. The CDR3 runs 13 residues. V was pared by 3 bases and J by 6 bases, with 11 bases between. This sequence was found in a woman younger than 35 who had recovered from COVID-19. The specimen sequenced was peripheral blood. The chain has TRBV29-1 and TRBJ2-2, with D perhaps TRBD2 (6 bases). As DNA, the CDR3 is TGCAGCGTTGAGGAGGGGTGGCCCGGGGAGCTGTTTTTT. It encodes CSVEEGWPGELFF.